Listed here are 4 T cell receptor beta chains from one sample, sequenced in a study of cytomegalovirus exposure and HLA in healthy donors. The PCR ran on 60 Vbeta and 13 Jbeta primers. Measured with immunoSEQ multiplex PCR; TCRdb has only the in-frame clones, and not every one. The sample table includes around 76,000 clones. The sample consisted of PBMCs. The receptor set was obtained from a woman in her fifties or sixties in good health and CMV-seronegative.

The chain carries TRBV10-3 and TRBJ2-7, with D perhaps matching TRBD2 (5 bases). With 7 bases removed from V and 2 bases from J, the gap between germline ends came to 12 bases. The CDR3 covers 13 residues. Germline-derived CDR1 and CDR2 are ENHRY and SYGVKD. The CDR3 loop reads CAIMQRYPYEQYF. CDR3 bases: TGTGCCATCATGCAGCGGTACCCCTACGAGCAGTACTTC.

The chain carries TRBV28 and TRBJ2-1, with 9 bases fitting TRBD2. With 1 base clipped from V and 3 bases from J, the junction kept 1 base outside the gene matches. CDR3 length: 15 residues. CDR1 and CDR2 (germline): MDHEN, SYDVKM. CDR3 loop: CASSLSLAGYNEQFF. The CDR3 DNA is TGTGCCAGCAGTTTATCACTAGCGGGCTACAATGAGCAGTTCTTC.

About this clone itself: A junction end diverges from the germline sequence, so it may reflect a read error. The genes are TRBV28 and TRBJ1-1, with 12 bases lining up with TRBD1. CDR1 MDHEN and CDR2 SYDVKM come from the germline V gene. This CDR3 contains 11 residues. The CDR3 region is CASSGGQGALF. DNA for the CDR3: TGTGCCAGCAGTGGGGGACAGGGGGCCCTCTTT.

A word on this clone: Within the sample, other DNA sequences also encode this same CDR3. V and J are TRBV9 and TRBJ2-3; D is perhaps TRBD2 (7 bases). CDR1 SGDLS and CDR2 YYNGEE come from the germline V gene. The CDR3 has 17 residues. Trimming took off 0 bases at V and 2 bases at J, with 16 bases between the two ends. CDR3 nucleotide sequence: TGTGCCAGCAGCGTAGGGTTGGGAGGGACATACACAGATACGCAGTATTTT. This translates into CASSVGLGGTYTDTQYF.